The rows below give T cell receptor beta chains drawn from one sample of a study of blood T cell repertoires in COVID-19. Clones were sequenced by immunoSEQ multiplex PCR, and TCRdb holds only the in-frame ones, with some missing. The table has about 90,000 clones, 65% to 90% seen once. The sequenced material came from peripheral blood. The receptors come from an elderly man with acute or convalescent COVID-19. CDR3s include the opening cysteine and the closing phenylalanine or tryptophan. Fields, in order: V gene, D gene, clone size, J gene, CDR3 protein, CDR3 DNA. A D gene is named only where the DNA matches it firmly. Not every row has a clone size; where given, it reads once, few, many or a size class.

>TRBV19|TRBD1|.|TRBJ1-5
CASSIRTGIDPQHF
TGTGCCAGTAGTATTCGGACAGGGATCGATCCCCAGCATTTT
>TRBV19|.|.|TRBJ2-3
CASNIAAGVTDTQYF
TGTGCCAGTAATATAGCGGCAGGGGTCACAGATACGCAGTATTTT
>TRBV7-7|TRBD2|.|TRBJ2-2
CASSLDAGGSGELFF
TGTGCTAGCAGCTTGGATGCGGGAGGTTCCGGGGAGCTGTTTTTT
>TRBV7-7|.|.|TRBJ2-7
CASSLVEGYEQYF
TGTGCTAGCAGCTTAGTCGAGGGCTACGAGCAGTACTTC
>TRBV7-2|TRBD2|.|TRBJ2-3
CASSLWGGTSTDTQYF
TGTGCCAGCAGCTTATGGGGGGGGACTAGCACAGATACGCAGTATTTT
>TRBV4-2|.|.|TRBJ2-4
CASSQNSGIQYF
TGTGCCAGCAGCCAGAATTCCGGGATTCAGTACTTC
>TRBV4-2|.|.|TRBJ2-5
CASSRSGASETQYF
TGTGCCAGCAGCCGTTCAGGGGCTAGCGAGACCCAGTACTTC
>TRBV24-1|.|.|TRBJ2-3
CATSDRVWDTQYF
TGTGCCACCAGTGACCGCGTGTGGGATACGCAGTATTTT
>TRBV9|.|.|TRBJ2-2
CASSASDRTNTGELFF
TGTGCCAGCAGCGCCTCGGACAGAACGAACACCGGGGAGCTGTTTTTT
>TRBV4-2|TRBD2|.|TRBJ2-3
CAREREGSKCADTQYF
TGTGCCAGGGAGCGGGAGGGCTCTAAATGTGCAGATACGCAGTATTTT
>TRBV9|TRBD1|.|TRBJ1-1
CASSGGLGGTAFF
TGTGCCAGCAGCGGAGGCCTAGGGGGCACCGCTTTCTTT
>TRBV2|.|few|TRBJ1-2
CASTLVKTGIYGYTF
TGTGCCAGCACCCTAGTAAAGACGGGAATCTATGGCTACACCTTC
>TRBV19|.|.|TRBJ1-5
CASRKQGNNQPQHF
TGTGCCAGTAGGAAACAGGGTAACAATCAGCCCCAGCATTTT
>TRBV15|.|.|TRBJ1-1
CATSRDLAGAYTEAFF
TGTGCCACCAGCAGAGATCTGGCAGGGGCTTACACTGAAGCTTTCTTT
>TRBV24-1|TRBD1|.|TRBJ2-5
CATSEQTGGVETQYF
TGTGCCACCAGTGAACAGACAGGGGGCGTTGAGACCCAGTACTTC
>TRBV18|TRBD2|.|TRBJ2-3
CASSRRTSGTTDTQYF
TGTGCCAGCTCCAGAAGGACTAGCGGGACCACAGATACGCAGTATTTT
>TRBV3-1/TRBV3-2|.|.|TRBJ2-5
CASSQAILAGRGETQYF
TGTGCCAGCAGCCAAGCTATTTTGGCGGGGAGAGGGGAGACCCAGTACTTC
>TRBV25-1|TRBD1|.|TRBJ2-7
CASSEGRTGGEQYF
TGTGCCAGCAGTGAAGGCCGGACAGGGGGCGAGCAGTACTTC
>TRBV19|TRBD1|.|TRBJ1-5
CASIGQEVNQPQHF
TGTGCCAGTATCGGACAGGAGGTAAATCAGCCCCAGCATTTT
>TRBV14|.|.|TRBJ1-6
CASSQEWEGSPLHF
TGTGCCAGCAGCCAAGAGTGGGAGGGTTCACCCCTCCACTTT
>TRBV30|.|.|TRBJ1-4
CAFIGQYNEKLFF
TGTGCCTTTATAGGACAGTATAATGAAAAACTGTTTTTT
>TRBV5-1|TRBD1|once|TRBJ2-1
CASSSTGGLNNEQFF
TGCGCCAGCAGCTCGACAGGGGGACTAAACAATGAGCAGTTCTTC
>TRBV29-1|TRBD1|.|TRBJ2-7
CSVVWGQPSYEQYF
TGCAGCGTTGTATGGGGACAGCCCTCCTACGAGCAGTACTTC
>TRBV11-2|TRBD2|.|TRBJ2-3
CASSLSGRDTDTQYF
TGTGCCAGCAGCCTTAGCGGGAGGGACACAGATACGCAGTATTTT
>TRBV29-1|TRBD1|.|TRBJ2-1
CSVPGQGRDEQFF
TGCAGCGTCCCTGGACAGGGAAGGGATGAGCAGTTCTTC
>TRBV6-5|TRBD2|.|TRBJ2-1
CASSRSGRRDEQFF
TGTGCCAGCAGTAGGAGCGGGAGAAGGGATGAGCAGTTCTTC
>TRBV19|TRBD2|few|TRBJ2-1
CASSDRTSGHEQFF
TGTGCCAGTAGTGACCGGACTAGCGGGCATGAGCAGTTCTTC
>TRBV5-1|.|.|TRBJ2-2
CASSTGGLDTGELFF
TGCGCCAGCAGCACGGGTGGCTTGGACACCGGGGAGCTGTTTTTT
>TRBV28|.|.|TRBJ1-4
CASEGTNEKLFF
TGTGCCAGCGAGGGTACTAATGAAAAACTGTTTTTT
>TRBV7-2|.|.|TRBJ1-1
CASSLSQGQNTEAFF
TGTGCCAGCAGCTTGTCTCAGGGGCAGAACACTGAAGCTTTCTTT
>TRBV7-6|TRBD1|.|TRBJ1-5
CASSLGQPGQQNQPQHF
TGTGCCAGCAGCTTGGGGCAACCGGGACAGCAAAATCAGCCCCAGCATTTT
>TRBV5-5|TRBD1|.|TRBJ2-3
CASSLVRDRGTDTQYF
TGTGCCAGCAGCTTGGTTCGGGACAGGGGTACAGATACGCAGTATTTT
>TRBV28|TRBD2|.|TRBJ2-2
CASRPGLAPGELFF
TGTGCCAGCAGACCGGGACTAGCCCCCGGGGAGCTGTTTTTT
>TRBV6-2/TRBV6-3|.|.|TRBJ1-2
CASSYSPPGKNGYTF
TGTGCCAGCAGTTACTCGCCTCCAGGGAAGAATGGCTACACCTTC
>TRBV19|.|.|TRBJ2-7
CASSAGRSYEQYF
TGTGCCTCCTCAGCGGGTCGGTCCTACGAGCAGTACTTC
>TRBV7-3|TRBD2|once|TRBJ2-5
CASSLTSGRGQETQYF
TGTGCCAGCAGCTTAACTAGCGGGAGGGGTCAAGAGACCCAGTACTTC
>TRBV19|.|.|TRBJ1-3
CASSMGLSSGNTIYF
TGTGCCAGTAGTATGGGCCTTTCCTCTGGAAACACCATATATTTT
>TRBV6-5|.|once|TRBJ2-3
CAGRSERGPGYF
TGTGCCGGTCGTTCGGAGCGCGGGCCGGGGTATTTT
>TRBV3-1/TRBV3-2|.|once|TRBJ2-1
CASSQAAWVEQFF
TGTGCCAGCAGCCAAGCAGCGTGGGTTGAGCAGTTCTTC
>TRBV6-5|TRBD2|.|TRBJ2-1
CASSKLAGDLAGQFF
TGTGCCAGCAGTAAACTAGCGGGAGACCTCGCTGGGCAGTTCTTC